This T cell receptor (beta chain) was identified in a study of shared clonotypes between healthy human individuals. Study-wide context: Sampling drew on donors who were a couple of women and a few men aged 18 to 49. Three CD4 naive, three CD4 memory, two CD8 naive and one CD8 memory plate were used per donor.

As concerns this clone: The antigen remains unidentified.

Germline CDR1 is MDHEN and CDR2 is SYDVKM. The V end was cut by 6 bases, the J end by 6 bases, with 21 bases between. The CDR3 length is 16 residues. The repertoire was sequenced with immunoSEQ multiplex PCR; TCRdb's copy has only in-frame clones and lacks some. The sample lists approximately 1,000,000 clones, roughly 74% occurring once. Findings and limits, study-wide: Generally, naive subsets (rather than memory subsets) showed larger estimated richness. Sampling included only blood; tissue repertoires likely differ.

The receptor was isolated from a man aged 18 to 35 in good health. Some clones in this sample may be carry-over from other donors' samples. Sequencing was carried out using memory CD4+ T cells from PBMCs. Indicated subset: CD45RA-negative fraction. V and J are TRBV28 and TRBJ2-4; D uncertain. CDR3 loop: CASSHNQAPWPNIQYF. CDR3 DNA sequence: TGTGCCAGCAGCCACAACCAAGCGCCGTGGCCAAACATTCAGTACTTC.